This TCR beta chain was sequenced during a study of identical twins. Study-level findings and limits: When twins shared out-of-frame alpha sequences, those sequences had excess low generation probability.

Concerning this clonotype itself: Its antigen remains unidentified.

After removal of 4 bases from V and 2 bases from J, the junction contained 6 bases not matched to a gene. The CDR3 consists of 15 residues. Unique molecular identifiers were present on the cDNA, and a universal primer site came from template switching. TCRdb recomputed calls from the 5' RACE reads with MiXCR, one row per CDR3 protein. Here the sample spans about 530,000 distinct CDR3 sequences, around 20% being singletons. These data were also reused for a study on yellow fever vaccine responses in identical twins. That study reports: Twins reportedly had a vaccine T cell response that seemed partly convergent, partly personalized.

The V and J genes are TRBV12-3 or TRBV12-4 and TRBJ2-3; 7 nucleotides match TRBD2. Sequences were obtained from CD4+ T cells sorted from blood. The clonotype comes from a woman between 18 and 29 years old in good health. DNA of the CDR3: TGTGCCAGCAGTTCCCTAGCGGAGACCACAGATACGCAGTATTTT. Translating gives CASSSLAETTDTQYF.